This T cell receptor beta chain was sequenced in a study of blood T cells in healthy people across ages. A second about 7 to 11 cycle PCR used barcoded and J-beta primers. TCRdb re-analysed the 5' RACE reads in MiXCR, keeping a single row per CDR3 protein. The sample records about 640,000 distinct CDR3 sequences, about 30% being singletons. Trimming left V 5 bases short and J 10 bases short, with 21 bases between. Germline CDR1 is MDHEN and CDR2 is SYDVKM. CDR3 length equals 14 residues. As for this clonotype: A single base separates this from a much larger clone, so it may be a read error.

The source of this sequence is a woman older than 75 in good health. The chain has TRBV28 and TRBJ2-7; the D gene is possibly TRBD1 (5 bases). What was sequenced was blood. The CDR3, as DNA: TGTGCCAGCAGTCCCTCCGACAGTCAAGAGGCCCAGTACTTC. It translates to CASSPSDSQEAQYF. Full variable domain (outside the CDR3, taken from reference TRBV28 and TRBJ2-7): DVKVTQSSRYLVKRTGEKVFLECVQDMDHENMFWYRQDPGLGLRLIYFSYDVKMKEKGDIPEGYSVSREKKERFSLILESASTNQTSMYLCASSPSDSQEAQYFGPGTRLTVT.